This record concerns one T cell receptor (beta chain) sequence. From germline, CDR1 is MNHEY and CDR2 SVGEGT. The CDR3 is 15 residues long. The ends were cut back, 4 bases at V and 3 bases at J, with 15 bases in the middle. Profiling relied on immunoSEQ multiplex PCR, and the TCRdb table lists in-frame clones only, not all of them. The sample holds over 25,000 clones; almost 90% are singletons and the top ten take 15% to 20%. This entry belongs to a study of blood T cell repertoires in COVID-19. For the study at large: T cells, B-cell-depleted T cells, or PBMCs provided the cDNA or gDNA that served as material.

The chain joins TRBV6-2 or TRBV6-3 to TRBJ1-1; D is unclear. The sample consisted of peripheral blood. This clonotype originated in a man in his 70s with acute or convalescent COVID-19. The CDR3 DNA follows: TGTGCCAGCAGTTCCCTCACAGTCCCCGACACTGAAGCTTTCTTT. As protein: CASSSLTVPDTEAFF.